These 24 T cell receptor beta chains came from one sample sequenced in a study of blood T cell repertoires in COVID-19. The protocol was immunoSEQ multiplex PCR, while the TCRdb copy is restricted to in-frame clones and leaves out a portion. The profile shows 90,000 to 120,000 clones, more than 75% of them singletons. Sequencing input: peripheral blood. These receptor sequences come from a middle-aged man with acute or convalescent COVID-19.

The chain uses TRBV19 and TRBJ1-2, with 10 bases lining up with TRBD1. Trimming at V came to 1 base and at J to 2 bases, leaving 7 bases not matched to a gene. CDR1 and CDR2 (germline): LNHDA, SQIVND (reference sequence). This CDR3 contains 17 residues. The chain's CDR3 is CASSIVGTGAMNYGYTF. The CDR3 DNA reads as TGTGCCAGTAGTATAGTAGGGACAGGGGCGATGAACTATGGCTACACCTTC.

The chain links TRBV28 to TRBJ1-2, with 7 bases identical to TRBD1. Germline CDR1 reads MDHEN; CDR2 reads SYDVKM. This CDR3 comprises 13 residues. With V trimmed by 5 bases and J by 6 bases, 6 bases remained unmatched. The CDR3 DNA is TGTGCCAGCAGTCGGGACAGTAGGCATGGCTACACCTTC. It is translated as CASSRDSRHGYTF.

The chain is built from TRBV28 and TRBJ1-1, with 8 nucleotides matching TRBD1. Trimming cost V 5 bases and J 3 bases; bases outside gene matches: 5. The CDR3 extends over 14 amino acids. Germline assignment: CDR1 MDHEN and CDR2 SYDVKM. The DNA of the CDR3 is TGTGCCAGCAGTCAGGGGGCGATGGACACTGAAGCTTTCTTT. This encodes CASSQGAMDTEAFF.

This rearrangement joins TRBV11-2 to TRBJ2-2, with D possibly matching TRBD2 (6 bases). Germline CDR1 and CDR2: SGHAT and FQNNGV. The length of the CDR3 is 13 residues. V dropped 1 base and J dropped 7 bases, with 7 bases sitting between them. The CDR3 coding sequence is TGTGCCAGCAGCTTAGTGCGGGGCGGGGAGCTGTTTTTT. Its translation is CASSLVRGGELFF.

This clone occurred once. The chain employs TRBV6-5 and TRBJ2-7; the match to TRBD2 covers 13 bases. The CDR3 is 16 amino acids. Trimming removed 0 bases from V and 4 bases from J; junction bases left unmatched: 3. Germline V gene lookup returns CDR1 MNHEY and CDR2 SVGAGI. CDR3 residues: CASSYSGTSGTYEQYF. The DNA of the CDR3 is TGTGCCAGCAGTTACTCAGGGACTAGCGGGACATACGAGCAGTACTTC.

As for this clone: A junction end diverges from the germline sequence, so it may reflect a read error. The chain carries TRBV28 and TRBJ1-2, with D uncertain. Germline V gives CDR1 MDHEN, CDR2 SYDVKM. The CDR3 has 13 residues. The CDR3 nucleotides read TGTGCCAGCAGTCTCCAGGTCCTACCGCAGCCTTTCTTC. It is translated as CASSLQVLPQPFF.

The chain joins TRBV19 to TRBJ2-1; TRBD1 matches 12 bases. The V gene's germline CDR1 is LNHDA and CDR2 SQIVND (reference sequence). This CDR3 is built from 16 residues. Trimming removed 1 base from V and 4 bases from J; junction bases left unmatched: 2. This chain's CDR3 is CASSIAGQGAYNEQFF. CDR3 nucleotide sequence: TGTGCCAGTAGTATAGCGGGACAGGGGGCATACAATGAGCAGTTCTTC.

J is TRBJ2-1 and V is TRBV7-9; 14 bases agree with TRBD2. Germline loops: CDR1 SEHNR, CDR2 FQNEAQ (reference sequence). Germline trimming cut 1 base from V and 7 bases from J; bases unmatched to any gene: 6. The CDR3 contains 17 residues. The CDR3 DNA is TGTGCCAGCAGCTTAGGGCCGGGACTAGCGGGAGTAAATGAGCAGTTCTTC. It specifies CASSLGPGLAGVNEQFF.

The V gene is TRBV2, the J gene TRBJ2-7, with 9 nucleotides matching TRBD2. CDR1 SNHLY and CDR2 FYNNEI come from the germline V gene. Trimming cost V 5 bases and J 5 bases; bases outside gene matches: 7. This CDR3 has 14 amino acids. The CDR3 DNA reads TGTGCCAGCAGTCCTGTAGCGGGAGCTGACGAGCAGTACTTC. The encoded protein is CASSPVAGADEQYF.

This clone has a handful of counts. The chain couples TRBV6-5 to TRBJ2-5, with 8 bases identical to TRBD2. The junction had 13 bases not matched to a gene; V was cut back by 7 bases and J by 12 bases. There are 13 residues in the CDR3. Germline V gives CDR1 MNHEY, CDR2 SVGAGI. The CDR3 spells CASTPASGLAEYF. CDR3 sequence (DNA): TGTGCCAGCACCCCCGCTAGCGGGCTTGCGGAGTACTTC.

The rearrangement joins TRBV2 to TRBJ2-7; 9 positions match TRBD1. CDR3 length equals 14 residues. Looked up from germline, CDR1 is SNHLY and CDR2 is FYNNEI. The ends lost 8 bases at V and 3 bases at J; junction bases unmatched: 8. The CDR3 DNA sequence: TGTGCCAGCGGTCTGGGACAGGGAATCTACGAGCAGTACTTC. Its protein is CASGLGQGIYEQYF.

CDR3 DNA sequence: TGTGCCAGCAGCTTAGGGACAGGGTTCTCCTACGAGCAGTACTTC. This gives the protein CASSLGTGFSYEQYF. The V and J genes are TRBV7-9 and TRBJ2-7; 8 nucleotides line up with TRBD1. This CDR3 comprises 15 residues. The V and J ends lost 1 base and 0 bases, in that order; junction bases with no gene match: 2. CDR1 is SEHNR, CDR2 FQNEAQ, per germline (reference sequence).

The J gene is TRBJ2-7, the V gene TRBV27; the match to TRBD2 covers 7 bases. The CDR3 has 14 amino acids. Germline loops: CDR1 MNHEY, CDR2 SMNVEV (reference sequence). Trimming removed 6 bases from V and 2 bases from J; junction bases left unmatched: 7. The CDR3 DNA sequence: TGTGCCAGCAGCCCCTGGGGGAGGGCCTACGAGCAGTACTTC. Translated, it gives CASSPWGRAYEQYF.

This chain links TRBV6-4 with TRBJ2-2; weak D call: TRBD1 (6 bases). The CDR3 runs to 15 residues. V dropped 5 bases and J dropped 0 bases, with 10 bases sitting between them. Germline V CDR1 and CDR2: MRHNA, SNTAGT. CDR3 sequence reads: CASSTGFANTGELFF. The CDR3 region has the DNA TGTGCCAGCAGTACAGGGTTCGCGAACACCGGGGAGCTGTTTTTT.

The CDR3 sequence: CASSIGAGQGYSPLHF. CDR3 DNA sequence: TGTGCCAGTAGTATAGGGGCGGGACAGGGGTATTCACCCCTCCACTTT. The rearrangement uses TRBV19 and TRBJ1-6; 10 nucleotides agree with TRBD1. V dropped 1 base and J dropped 8; count of bases not matched to a gene: 5. The CDR3 is 16 amino acids. Germline CDR1 LNHDA, CDR2 SQIVND (reference sequence).

The V gene is TRBV6-1, the J gene TRBJ2-1; D might be TRBD1 (5 bases). V lost 1 base and J lost 4, with 11 bases in between. Germline V CDR1 and CDR2: MNHNS, SASEGT. This CDR3 is 15 amino acids long. The CDR3, as DNA: TGTGCCAGCAGTGAAGGGTTAGGGGTTTACAATGAGCAGTTCTTC. It specifies CASSEGLGVYNEQFF.

The chain joins TRBV13 to TRBJ2-1, with 8 nucleotides matching TRBD2. CDR3 length: 16 amino acids. CDR1 PRHDT and CDR2 FYEKMQ come from the germline V gene (reference sequence). The V and J ends lost 5 bases and 3 bases, in that order; junction bases with no gene match: 9. CDR3 amino acids: CASSQAGLVDYNEQFF. The CDR3 nucleotides read TGTGCCAGCAGCCAAGCGGGACTAGTAGACTACAATGAGCAGTTCTTC.

This chain connects TRBV25-1 to TRBJ2-7, with D tentatively TRBD2 (5 bases). Trimming took 1 base from V and 3 from J, leaving 10 bases between them. Germline V gives CDR1 MGHDK, CDR2 SYGVNS. CDR3 length: 14 residues. CDR3 DNA sequence: TGTGCCAGCAGTGAATCGGATAGCGACTACGAGCAGTACTTC. It translates to CASSESDSDYEQYF.

The rearrangement joins TRBV5-1 to TRBJ2-7; no clear D. This CDR3 has 14 residues. The V gene lost 0 bases and the J gene lost 3 bases, with 10 bases spanning the gap. Germline V gene sequence: CDR1 SGHRS, CDR2 YFSETQ. The CDR3 bases are TGCGCCAGCAGCTTGGCTCAGGAAAGCTACGAGCAGTACTTC. It codes for CASSLAQESYEQYF.

The chain recombines TRBV15 with TRBJ1-4, with 9 nucleotides matching TRBD1. The CDR3 contains 16 residues. Per the germline V gene, CDR1 is LNHNV and CDR2 is YYDKDF (reference sequence). V gave up 5 bases and J gave up 6 bases; unmatched junction bases: 10. For the CDR3, the DNA is TGTGCCACCAGCGGTCCCGGGACAGGGATGGATGAAAAACTGTTTTTT. Protein product: CATSGPGTGMDEKLFF.

V and J are TRBV4-1 and TRBJ1-2, with TRBD1 matching 8 bases. CDR1 and CDR2 from the germline V gene are MGHRA and YSYEKL. The CDR3 contains 13 residues. Germline trimming cut 4 bases from V and 8 bases from J; bases unmatched to any gene: 6. The CDR3 DNA sequence: TGCGCCAGCAGCCCCCGGACAGGGACAGGCTACACCTTC. It encodes CASSPRTGTGYTF.

The rearrangement uses TRBV14 and TRBJ2-1; the D gene is possibly TRBD2 (5 bases). Trimming left V 0 bases short and J 9 bases short, with 6 bases between. Germline CDR1 SGHDN, CDR2 FVKESK. CDR3 length: 12 residues. The CDR3, as DNA: TGTGCCAGCAGCCAAGATCGGGGTGAGCAGTTCTTC. Encoded protein: CASSQDRGEQFF.

The chain joins TRBV6-4 to TRBJ2-7; TRBD2 is a possible D gene (5 bases). Trimming stripped 4 bases from V and 4 bases from J, with 11 bases between. The CDR3 covers 13 residues. Germline V gene data show CDR1 as MRHNA and CDR2 as SNTAGT. The CDR3 region is CASSVEEGYEQYF. The CDR3 DNA reads as TGTGCCAGCAGTGTCGAAGAGGGTTACGAGCAGTACTTC.

This chain uses TRBV14 with TRBJ1-5, with D possibly matching TRBD1 (5 bases). Trimming cost V 8 bases and J 4 bases, with 12 bases left between them. CDR3 length equals 13 residues. Germline CDR1 SGHDN, CDR2 FVKESK. This CDR3 is CASSPGGNQPQHF. DNA for the CDR3: TGTGCCAGCTCCCCGGGGGGGAATCAGCCCCAGCATTTT.